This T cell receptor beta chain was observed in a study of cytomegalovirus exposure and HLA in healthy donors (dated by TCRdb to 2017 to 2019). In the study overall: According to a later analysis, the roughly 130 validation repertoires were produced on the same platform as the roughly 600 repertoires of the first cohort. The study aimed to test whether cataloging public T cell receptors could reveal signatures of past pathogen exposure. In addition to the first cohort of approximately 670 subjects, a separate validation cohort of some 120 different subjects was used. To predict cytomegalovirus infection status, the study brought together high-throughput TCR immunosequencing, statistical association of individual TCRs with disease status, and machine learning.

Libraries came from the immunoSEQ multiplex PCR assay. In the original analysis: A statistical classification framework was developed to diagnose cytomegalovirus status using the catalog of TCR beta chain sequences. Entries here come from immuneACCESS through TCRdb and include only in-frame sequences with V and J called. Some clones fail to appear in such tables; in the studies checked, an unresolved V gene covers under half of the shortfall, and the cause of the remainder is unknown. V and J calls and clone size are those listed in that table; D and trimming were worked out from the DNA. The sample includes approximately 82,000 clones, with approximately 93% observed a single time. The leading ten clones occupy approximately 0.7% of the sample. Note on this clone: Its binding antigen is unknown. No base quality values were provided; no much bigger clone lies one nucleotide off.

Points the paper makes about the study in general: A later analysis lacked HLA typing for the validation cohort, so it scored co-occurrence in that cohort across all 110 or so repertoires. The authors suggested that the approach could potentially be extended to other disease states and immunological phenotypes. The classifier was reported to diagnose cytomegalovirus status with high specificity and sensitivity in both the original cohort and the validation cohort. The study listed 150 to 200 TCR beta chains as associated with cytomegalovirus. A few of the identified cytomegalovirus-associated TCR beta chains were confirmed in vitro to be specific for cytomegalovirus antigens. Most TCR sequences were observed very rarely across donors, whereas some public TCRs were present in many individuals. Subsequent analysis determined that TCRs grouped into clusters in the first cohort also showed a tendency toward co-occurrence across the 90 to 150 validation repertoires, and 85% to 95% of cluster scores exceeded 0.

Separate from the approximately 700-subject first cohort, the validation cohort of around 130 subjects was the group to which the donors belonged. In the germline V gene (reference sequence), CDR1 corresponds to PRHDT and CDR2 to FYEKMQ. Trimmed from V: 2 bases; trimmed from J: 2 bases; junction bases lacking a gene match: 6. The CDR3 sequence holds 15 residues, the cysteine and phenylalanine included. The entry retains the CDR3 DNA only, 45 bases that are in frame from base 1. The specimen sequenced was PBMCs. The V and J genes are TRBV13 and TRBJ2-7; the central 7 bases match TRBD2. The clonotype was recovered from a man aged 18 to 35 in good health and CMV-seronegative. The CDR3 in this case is CASSLYRRGAYEQYF. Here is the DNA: TGTGCCAGCAGCTTATACCGTCGGGGGGCCTACGAGCAGTACTTC.